This TCR beta chain was sequenced for a study of PD-L1 blockade in urothelial cancer. Study-wide results and caveats: In blood at 3 weeks, tumor-associated clones expanded more among patients with durable benefit.

Points on this clone: Its matching antigen is unknown.

Sequencing was performed with immunoSEQ multiplex PCR; in TCRdb, only in-frame clones are kept and a portion is missing. Of tens of thousands of clones listed, around four fifths are singletons. Trimming took off 6 bases at V and 0 bases at J, with 14 bases between the two ends. Germline assignment: CDR1 MNHEY and CDR2 SMNVEV (reference sequence). The CDR3 totals 16 residues. The receptor was isolated from a man aged 65 to 85 with urothelial cancer. The chain couples TRBV27 to TRBJ1-4; perhaps TRBD1 as D (5 bases). This specimen was PBMCs, taken around atezolizumab (anti-PD-L1) treatment. The DNA of the CDR3 is TGTGCCAGCAGGCGAACGGGGGGGGCAACTAATGAAAAACTGTTTTTT. As protein: CASRRTGGATNEKLFF.